This TCR beta chain stems from a study of Ad26.COV2.S vaccination and SARS-CoV-2 variants. Study details: The study gave Ad26.COV2.S intramuscularly, once or twice 56 days apart. General study results and limits: People who got the vaccine had more spike-specific TCR breadth than people who got placebo. Using TCR breadth and depth analyses may have led to underestimated total T cell responses.

Treatment described: about 20 received Ad26.COV2.S at low or high dose, single or two shots; a few received placebo; per-sample allocation not given. The study sampled participants on day 63 after the first vaccine or placebo injection. Generated by immunoSEQ multiplex PCR, the TCRdb table keeps only in-frame clones and is missing some. The repertoire holds 410,000 or so clones, with approximately 92% as singletons. Notes on this clone: The antigen remains undetermined.

J lost 9 bases, V lost 4 bases, and 9 bases had no gene match. Germline loops: CDR1 MNHEY, CDR2 SMNVEV (reference sequence). The CDR3 is 15 amino acids. Source: peripheral blood, taken in a trial of Ad26.COV2.S vaccine versus placebo. This chain uses TRBV27 with TRBJ2-6, with 7 nucleotides matching TRBD1. The sequence came from a person aged 18-60 years who received the Ad26.COV2.S COVID-19 vaccine or a placebo. CDR3 nucleotides: TGTGCCAGCAGTTGGGTAAGGGGGCCGAACAACGTCCTGACTTTC. Translation: CASSWVRGPNNVLTF.